This is a list of T cell receptor beta chains from one sample in a study of CD8+ T cells in alopecia areata. Only in-frame clones appear in the TCRdb table, and some are missing; sequencing was by immunoSEQ multiplex PCR. Among about 280,000 clones, 55% to 70% were seen once, and the ten largest hold approximately 1.8%. This specimen consisted of CD4+ T cells sorted from blood, obtained at week 24, from a patient treated with tofacitinib. The receptors stem from a human donor with alopecia areata. CDR3s include the opening cysteine and the closing phenylalanine or tryptophan. D genes are given only for firm matches. Expanded clones get a size class; other rows say once, few or many, or leave the size out.

d_call	v_call	j_call	clone_size	cdr3_aa	cdr3_nt
-	TRBV4-1	TRBJ2-1	-	CASSQARSSYNEQFF	TGCGCCAGCAGCCAGGCTCGGAGCTCCTACAATGAGCAGTTCTTC
-	TRBV29-1	TRBJ2-5	few	CSVQLKRQGYGRAQETQYF	TGCAGCGTCCAGCTAAAGAGACAGGGGTATGGGAGGGCCCAAGAGACCCAGTACTTC
-	TRBV5-6	TRBJ2-7	-	CASSLVGEQYF	TGTGCCAGCAGCTTGGTCGGGGAGCAGTACTTC
-	TRBV30	TRBJ2-3	-	CAWSIVRGQASQYF	TGTGCCTGGAGTATAGTCCGGGGGCAGGCCTCGCAGTATTTT
-	TRBV15	TRBJ1-2	once	CATSRDEGALGYTF	TGTGCCACCAGCAGAGATGAAGGGGCGTTAGGCTACACCTTC
-	TRBV1	TRBJ1-3	-	CTSSHPSRSTLSSGNTIYF	TGCACCAGCAGCCACCCAAGCCGATCGACACTTAGCTCTGGAAACACCATATATTTT
TRBD2	TRBV4-2	TRBJ2-7	few	CASSQGGGSYEQYF	TGTGCCAGCAGCCAAGGGGGGGGTTCCTACGAGCAGTACTTC
-	TRBV2	TRBJ1-6	-	CASSVLDSGSPLHF	TGTGCCAGCAGTGTACTGGACTCGGGTTCACCCCTCCACTTT
TRBD2	TRBV7-2	TRBJ2-1	many	CASSPKAGRDEQFF	TGTGCCAGCAGCCCCAAAGCGGGGCGAGATGAGCAGTTCTTC
-	TRBV5-1	TRBJ2-3	-	CASSTDQILTDTQYF	TGCGCCAGCAGCACCGACCAAATCCTCACAGATACGCAGTATTTT